Listed here is a single T cell receptor beta chain. No antigen is known for it. In the PCR, 60 Vbeta and 13 Jbeta primers were used. The protocol was immunoSEQ multiplex PCR, while the TCRdb copy is restricted to in-frame clones and leaves out a portion. Of around 99,000 clones in the sample, around 77% were seen once. The source of the sample is a study of cytomegalovirus exposure and HLA in healthy donors. Germline V gene lookup returns CDR1 SGHRS and CDR2 YFSETQ. J lost 2 bases, V lost 0 bases, and 5 bases had no gene match. The CDR3 length is 16 residues. Study results and limitations: As was reported, the HLA-A and HLA-B alleles of most subjects were accurately predicted from TCR beta sequences. DRB1 showed the most TCR associations and HLA-C the fewest in a later analysis, as rates varied by HLA locus.

Sequenced: PBMCs. V is TRBV5-1 and J is TRBJ2-7, with 10 bases lining up with TRBD1. This TCR was recovered from a man in his forties in good health and CMV-seronegative. CDR3 nucleotides: TGCGCCAGCAGCTTGGTTTTGGGGACAGGGGCCTACGAGCAGTACTTC. Translation: CASSLVLGTGAYEQYF.